This TCR beta chain was recovered during a study of STAT5B mutations in CD4+ large granular lymphocyte leukemia. About the study: Healthy donors showed HLA-associated enrichment of the CDR3 'QG' motif. General study findings and limits: Without HLA matching, higher CD4+ than CD8+ T-LGLL clonality could reflect small sample size. Top patient clones used TRBV06 genes more often: 8/27 versus 2/35 in controls.

The survey-level immunoSEQ assay was used. Only in-frame clones appear in the TCRdb table, and some are missing; sequencing was by immunoSEQ multiplex PCR. The sample holds more than 30,000 clones; around two thirds are singletons and the top ten take 0.4% to 0.5%. Germline CDR1 and CDR2: MDHEN and SYDVKM. The CDR3 totals 15 residues. V was clipped by 7 bases and J by 6 bases; unmatched bases: 5. A word on this clone: The antigen is not known.

The chain recombines TRBV28 with TRBJ2-1, with 14 bases lining up with TRBD2. The sequence came from a human donor in good health. The sample taken for sequencing was CD4+ T cells from blood buffy coats. CDR3: CASTQGTSGGNEQFF. The CDR3 DNA is TGTGCCAGCACCCAAGGGACTAGCGGGGGCAATGAGCAGTTCTTC.